This T cell receptor beta chain was retrieved from a study of neurological immune-mediated disorders (dated by TCRdb to between 2018 and 2020). Regarding the research as a whole: Among the 35 or so multiple sclerosis patients, relapsing-remitting MS was present in some 31 and secondary progressive MS was present in 3. The cohort included approximately 68 subjects: about 15 with HAM/TSP, some 34 with multiple sclerosis, and 20 healthy controls. Using UMI-based sequencing, the study compared peripheral blood TCR-beta repertoires from patients with HTLV-I-associated myelopathy (HAM/TSP), patients with multiple sclerosis, and healthy controls. The roughly 100 TCR-beta libraries covered PBMC samples along with longitudinal samples, technical triplicates, and paired sorted CD4+ and CD8+ T-cell subsets. On the study overall, not on this receptor specifically: TCR clonal expansion was greatest in HAM/TSP patients and smallest in MS patients, who ranked below even healthy controls. No identical CDR3 amino acid sequences were shared among expanded clones across subjects, suggesting private TCR-beta repertoires in all groups. Repertoires from 18 of 34 MS patients were grouped by phylogenetic analysis into a cluster of related CDR3 sequences, suggesting a possible repertoire-level signature. No clinical or MRI features were associated with the MS cluster, and the authors said that larger cohorts are needed.

The CDR3, from cysteine to phenylalanine, totals 15 residues. Of the read, only the CDR3 DNA is kept; its 45 bases are in frame from base 1. In the germline V gene, CDR1 corresponds to LGHNT and CDR2 to FRNRAP. Compared with germline, V lacks 1 base and J lacks 0 bases; bases without a gene match: 0. This clonotype was observed many times. There is no known antigen for this receptor. Base qualities are not at hand, and no much larger clone is one base apart. To synthesize cDNA, template-switch 5'RACE was performed with a primer carrying a 10-nucleotide random unique molecular identifier so that each TCR transcript was tagged. Every sequencing run yielded over 180 million TCR-beta sequences covering 15-18 subjects. Total RNA was extracted with the RNeasy kit. The KAPA Real-time Library Amplification kit was used to amplify TCR-beta VDJ regions with primers targeting the TCR constant region and the 5'RACE anchor. A first PCR added sample indexes and Illumina adaptors, after which a second PCR increased the library yield. After Ampure bead purification, the roughly 650 bp TCR product was size-selected on a 2% E-gel SizeSelection system. Before pooling, library quality was checked on a Bioanalyzer, concentration was measured with Qubit, and libraries were quantified with the Kapa Library Quantification kit. An Illumina HiSeq 2500 was used to sequence the libraries paired-end at 2 x 150 bp. To increase sequence diversity, roughly 24-32% phiX was spiked into each library pool. The authors' pipeline ran thus. Quality-filtered reads were processed with the UMI-based MiGEC pipeline, and over 85% of raw TCR sequences were removed by the MiGEC pipeline during error correction. VDJ genes were aligned to IMGT germline references, and each clonotype was defined by a unique CDR3 amino acid sequence together with V-J genes. Clonal expansion, Shannon diversity and CDR3 relatedness were evaluated with VDJtools (CalcPairwiseDistances, ClusterSamples), while phylogenetic trees were built in CLCbio workbench. Clones with at least 8 unique UMIs were defined as expanded, with this threshold being based on coefficient-of-variation modelling across technical triplicates. The public reads were reprocessed in TCRdb via fastp at Q25 and MiXCR, keeping in-frame beta chains. CDR3 protein sequences are deduplicated, and each keeps its most common genes and DNA. The V and J calls and clone size come from TCRdb's table, not from the authors' own analysis. For this sample the table gives roughly 45,000 distinct CDR3 sequences, of which around 2.9% were detected only once. Together, the top ten hold over 13% of the sample.

Unsorted PBMC libraries were generated from 2 million PBMCs stored in RNAlater at -80 °C until RNA extraction. Multiple sclerosis patients were enrolled in a US clinical protocol under which disease progression was evaluated by magnetic resonance imaging. Peripheral blood underwent Ficoll-Hypaque density gradient centrifugation to isolate PBMCs, which were then cryopreserved in liquid nitrogen. The clonotype originates from a woman aged 45 to 65 with multiple sclerosis. Input material: PBMCs. The chain couples TRBV12-5 to TRBJ2-1; 7 junctional bases match TRBD2. The DNA reads as follows: TGTGCTAGTGGTTTGGGGACTAGCTCCTACAATGAGCAGTTCTTC. Its protein product is CASGLGTSSYNEQFF.